This is a list of T cell receptor beta chains from one sample in a study of CD8+CD57+ T cells in acquired aplastic anemia. TCRdb re-derived calls from the reads in MiXCR, one entry per CDR3 protein. The table includes 200,000 to 250,000 distinct CDR3 sequences, roughly 35% detected once. Sequences were obtained from sorted CD4+, CD8+, or CD8+CD57+ T cells (not recorded which) from PBMCs. The receptor set was obtained from a human donor in good health, serving as a control. Both conserved end residues are part of each CDR3. D genes are given only for firm matches. Part of the rows lack a size; the others show once, few, many or a class for expanded clones.

- | TRBJ2-3 | many | TRBV29-1 | CSVGRTDTQYF | TGCAGCGTGGGCCGCACAGATACGCAGTATTTT
- | TRBJ2-1 | - | TRBV5-1 | CASSLVVAQGWQFF | TGCGCCAGCAGCTTGGTGGTAGCTCAGGGCTGGCAGTTCTTC
- | TRBJ2-1 | many | TRBV5-1 | CASSLGYSYNEQFF | TGTGCCAGCAGCTTAGGGTACTCCTACAATGAGCAGTTCTTC
TRBD1 | TRBJ2-7 | - | TRBV5-1 | CTSSQGAYEQYF | TGCACCAGCAGCCAGGGGGCCTACGAGCAGTACTTC
- | TRBJ1-1 | - | TRBV7-2 | CASSQVYRQGTFF | TGCGCCAGCAGCCAAGTGTACAGGCAGGGAACTTTCTTT
TRBD2 | TRBJ2-1 | few | TRBV2 | CASTGLAGSYNEQFF | TGTGCCAGCACGGGACTAGCGGGCTCCTACAATGAGCAGTTCTTC
- | TRBJ2-5 | - | TRBV24-1 | CATRGGQETQYF | TGTGCCACCCGCGGCGGACAAGAGACCCAGTACTTC
- | TRBJ2-1 | many | TRBV15 | CATSSSGQYNEQFF | TGTGCCACCAGCAGCTCGGGACAATACAATGAGCAGTTCTTC
TRBD2 | TRBJ2-3 | few | TRBV19 | CASNPGGGTDTQYF | TGTGCCAGTAACCCGGGAGGGGGCACAGATACGCAGTATTTT
TRBD1 | TRBJ1-5 | - | TRBV20-1 | CSAKTGANQPQHF | TGCAGTGCTAAGACAGGGGCCAATCAGCCCCAGCATTTT
- | TRBJ2-1 | many | TRBV7-9 | CASSFSDEQFF | TGTGCCAGCAGCTTTTCGGATGAGCAGTTCTTC
TRBD1 | TRBJ1-5 | few | TRBV12-5 | CASGLRTGEGSNQPQHF | TGTGCTAGTGGTTTGCGGACAGGGGAGGGTAGCAATCAGCCCCAGCATTTT
- | TRBJ2-7 | few | TRBV12-3/TRBV12-4 | CASRSLSGQKSTKAYEQYF | TGTGCCAGCAGGTCCCTCTCGGGACAAAAATCCACCAAAGCCTACGAGCAGTACTTC
- | TRBJ1-2 | many | TRBV2 | CASTGSVFGDGYTF | -
- | TRBJ2-1 | many | TRBV10-3 | CAIRKDVYRDLYSYNEQFF | TGTGCCATCAGGAAAGATGTATACCGGGACTTATACTCCTACAATGAGCAGTTCTTC
- | TRBJ1-5 | once | TRBV6-1 | CASRPGNSNQPQHF | TGTGCCAGCAGGCCCGGGAATAGCAATCAGCCCCAGCATTTT
TRBD2 | TRBJ2-7 | many | TRBV10-3 | CAISAPRDSSGEVYEQYF | TGTGCCATCAGTGCGCCACGGGACTCTAGCGGTGAAGTTTACGAGCAGTACTTC
- | TRBJ2-5 | many | TRBV24-1 | CATSDSFRGETQYF | TGTGCCACCAGTGACTCATTCAGGGGAGAGACCCAGTACTTC
TRBD2 | TRBJ2-1 | - | TRBV15 | CATSRGSGEGSYNEQFF | TGTGCCACCAGCAGGGGGAGCGGGGAGGGCTCCTACAATGAGCAGTTCTTC
TRBD1 | TRBJ1-3 | few | TRBV6-5 | CASSLGRGQGSGNTIYF | TGTGCCAGCAGTTTGGGCCGGGGACAGGGGTCTGGAAACACCATATATTTT
- | TRBJ2-1 | - | TRBV12-3/TRBV12-4 | CASSLVISGSYNEQFF | TGTGCCAGCAGTTTAGTAATCAGTGGCTCCTACAATGAGCAGTTCTTC
- | TRBJ1-5 | few | TRBV20-1 | CSAARGGSNQPQHF | TGCAGTGCCGCTAGGGGGGGGAGCAATCAGCCCCAGCATTTT
- | TRBJ1-5 | - | TRBV7-9 | CASSEAGAEEQPQHF | TGTGCCAGCAGTGAAGCAGGGGCCGAGGAACAGCCCCAGCATTTT
- | TRBJ2-5 | few | TRBV5-1 | CASSGNSYQETRYF | TGCGCCAGCAGCGGCAATTCGTACCAAGAGACCCGGTACTTC
- | TRBJ1-1 | - | TRBV28 | CASWVNTEAFF | TGTGCCAGCTGGGTGAACACTGAAGCTTTCTTT